The 22 T cell receptor beta chains reported below all come from one sample, sequenced in a study of blood T cell repertoires in COVID-19. The method was immunoSEQ multiplex PCR; TCRdb's version includes in-frame clones alone and lacks a portion of them. This sample has some 270,000 clones, with roughly 88% found just once. Sequences were obtained from peripheral blood. The receptor source for this set is an elderly woman with COVID-19, enrolled during active disease.

The gene calls are TRBV3-1 (or the pseudogene TRBV3-2) and TRBJ2-6; 8 positions match TRBD1. CDR1 is LGHDT and CDR2 is YNNKEL in the germline V gene (reference sequence). The V segment lost 3 bases and the J segment 2 bases; nucleotides outside the gene matches: 9. The CDR3 is made up of 18 amino acids. CDR3 in amino acids: CASSHKQGEEPGANVLTF. The CDR3 DNA is TGTGCCAGCAGCCACAAACAGGGGGAAGAACCTGGGGCCAACGTCCTGACTTTC.

The rearrangement uses TRBV21-1 and TRBJ1-2; the table's D gene call, TRBD1, was not cross checked with the DNA. TRBV21-1 is a pseudogene. CDR3 length equals 18 residues. Here the CDR3 DNA reads TGTGCCAGCAGCAACCCCTCCGACAGGATTAGGGTAAGGTATGGCTACACCTTC. Translation gives CASSNPSDRIRVRYGYTF.

This clone was detected a few times. The chain uses TRBV7-3 and TRBJ2-5, with D perhaps TRBD2 (6 bases). Germline V gives CDR1 SGHTA, CDR2 FQGTGA. The CDR3 totals 12 residues. Between the trimmed V and J ends, which lost 3 bases and 7 bases, there was a span of 9 bases. The CDR3 spells CASSFPGGTQYF. In DNA form, the CDR3 reads TGTGCCAGCAGCTTCCCCGGGGGGACCCAGTACTTC.

This clone was seen once. The V and J genes are TRBV10-3 and TRBJ1-6, with 8 positions matching TRBD1. Germline loops: CDR1 ENHRY, CDR2 SYGVKD. Trimming removed 6 bases from V and 8 bases from J; junction bases left unmatched: 3. CDR3 length: 13 amino acids. The CDR3 nucleotides read TGTGCCATCAGGGACAGGGTCGATTCACCCCTCCACTTT. Its protein product is CAIRDRVDSPLHF.

V usage is TRBV5-4 and J usage is TRBJ1-3; D is unclear. This CDR3 has 14 residues. V was trimmed by 2 bases and J by 0 bases, leaving 6 bases between them. CDR1 and CDR2 (germline): SGHNT, YYREEE (reference sequence). The CDR3 nucleotides are TGTGCCAGCAGCTTTGGCAGCTCTGGAAACACCATATATTTT. It yields the protein CASSFGSSGNTIYF.

V and J are TRBV11-2 and TRBJ1-6; possibly TRBD1 for D (5 bases). The CDR3 is made up of 14 amino acids. Germline lookup yields CDR1 SGHAT and CDR2 FQNNGV. Trimming pared 0 bases from V and 9 bases from J, leaving 9 bases between. Here the CDR3 DNA reads TGTGCCAGCAGCTTAGATCAGGGCCGTTCACCCCTCCACTTT. This encodes CASSLDQGRSPLHF.

This rearrangement joins TRBV4-3 to TRBJ2-1; D might be TRBD2 (5 bases). V was trimmed by 0 bases and J by 5 bases, leaving 11 bases between them. Germline CDR1 and CDR2: LGHNA and YSLEER. The CDR3 has 15 residues. The CDR3 reads CASSQDWGVDNEQFF. CDR3 coding DNA: TGCGCCAGCAGCCAAGATTGGGGAGTAGACAATGAGCAGTTCTTC.

The V and J genes are TRBV4-1 and TRBJ2-2, with 7 nucleotides matching TRBD1. Trimming cost V 4 bases and J 0 bases; bases outside gene matches: 5. Germline assignment: CDR1 MGHRA and CDR2 YSYEKL. The CDR3 is 16 residues long. CDR3 DNA: TGCGCCAGCAGCCCCCTAGGGACAGCGAACACCGGGGAGCTGTTTTTT. Protein product: CASSPLGTANTGELFF.

This sequence joins TRBV5-6 and TRBJ2-2; D gene ambiguous. V shed 0 bases and J shed 1 base, with 10 bases lying between them. Per the germline V gene, CDR1 is SGHDT and CDR2 is YYEEEE. The CDR3 is 16 residues long. The CDR3 protein is CASSLVFAENTGELFF. DNA for the CDR3: TGTGCCAGCAGCTTGGTTTTTGCGGAGAACACCGGGGAGCTGTTTTTT.

J is TRBJ2-5 and V is TRBV7-2; weak D call: TRBD1 (5 bases). The CDR3 sequence is 15 residues long. Germline V lookup: CDR1 SGHTA, CDR2 FQGNSA. The V end was cut by 5 bases, the J end by 1 base, with 14 bases between. The CDR3 DNA is TGTGCCAGCAGCCGGTTCCAGGGCTCCCAAGAGACCCAGTACTTC. Translating it yields CASSRFQGSQETQYF.

The chain recombines TRBV5-1 with TRBJ1-2; 7 positions agree with TRBD1. The trim removed 0 bases at V and 6 bases at J, leaving 5 bases unmatched. The CDR3 loop spans 14 amino acids. Germline CDR1 SGHRS, CDR2 YFSETQ. The CDR3 DNA reads TGCGCCAGCAGCTTGGCCACTACAGGGGATGGCTACACCTTC. Its translation: CASSLATTGDGYTF.

The chain links TRBV18 to TRBJ2-1, with TRBD2 matching over 7 bases. V dropped 4 bases and J dropped 4; count of bases not matched to a gene: 4. The germline CDR1 and CDR2 sequences are KGHSH and LQKENI. The CDR3 sequence is 14 residues long. The CDR3: CASSLAGVYNEQFF. CDR3 nucleotides: TGTGCCAGCTCACTAGCGGGTGTTTACAATGAGCAGTTCTTC. Full variable domain (remainder filled in from reference TRBV18 and TRBJ2-1): NAGVMQNPRHLVRRRGQEARLRCSPMKGHSHVYWYRQLPEEGLKFMVYLQKENIIDESGMPKERFSAEFPKEGPSILRIQQVVRGDSAAYFCASSLAGVYNEQFFGPGTRLTVL.

This chain joins TRBV5-1 and TRBJ2-2, with TRBD1 as a possible D gene (5 bases). V was trimmed by 2 bases and J by 6 bases, leaving 14 bases between them. CDR3 length: 15 amino acids. Germline V gives CDR1 SGHRS, CDR2 YFSETQ. CDR3 in DNA: TGCGCCAGCAGCTTCGACAGTCGAGGCGCCGGGGAGCTGTTTTTT. Its protein product is CASSFDSRGAGELFF.

In its sample, this clone was seen once. J is TRBJ1-1 and V is TRBV6-6, with D unclear. The V and J ends lost 0 bases and 7 bases respectively, with 15 bases between them. The CDR3 is 15 amino acids. The germline V gene has CDR1 MNHNY and CDR2 SVGAGI (reference sequence). The chain's CDR3 is CASSYSETTGVEAFF. The CDR3 region has the DNA TGTGCCAGCAGTTACTCCGAGACAACCGGGGTTGAAGCTTTCTTT.

This chain links TRBV4-3 with TRBJ2-1; the match to TRBD2 covers 8 bases. V lost 1 base to trimming and J lost 7 bases; unmatched junction nucleotides: 3. The CDR3 loop spans 14 amino acids. Germline V gene lookup returns CDR1 LGHNA and CDR2 YSLEER. This CDR3 reads CASSQGQRGNEQFF. DNA of the CDR3: TGCGCCAGCAGCCAAGGCCAGCGGGGGAATGAGCAGTTCTTC.

This clone was counted a few times. The rearrangement uses TRBV5-1 and TRBJ2-5; D is perhaps TRBD1 (5 bases). This CDR3 region has 13 residues. V lost 1 base, J lost 5 bases, and 9 bases lay in between. Germline V gives CDR1 SGHRS, CDR2 YFSETQ. DNA for the CDR3: TGCGCCAGCAGCTTGTCAGGGTACGAGACCCAGTACTTC. Residues: CASSLSGYETQYF.

This chain uses TRBV19 with TRBJ1-4; weak D call: TRBD1 (6 bases). There are 13 residues in the CDR3. The ends were cut back, 6 bases at V and 11 bases at J, with 16 bases in the middle. CDR1 and CDR2 (germline): LNHDA, SQIVND (reference sequence). The CDR3 DNA follows: TGTGCCAGTAGGGACAGCCAGAGGGATAAACTGTTTTTT. Amino acids: CASRDSQRDKLFF.

J is TRBJ1-2 and V is TRBV5-4; TRBD1 matches 8 bases. The CDR3 length is 14 residues. The V segment lost 4 bases and the J segment 8 bases; nucleotides outside the gene matches: 10. CDR1 is SGHNT and CDR2 is YYREEE in the germline V gene (reference sequence). In DNA, the CDR3 is TGTGCCAGCAGCCACACCGGGACAGGCGGCGGCTACACCTTC. Its translation: CASSHTGTGGGYTF. Variable domain in full (rest from reference TRBV5-4 and TRBJ1-2): ETGVTQSPTHLIKTRGQQVTLRCSSQSGHNTVSWYQQALGQGPQFIFQYYREEENGRGNFPPRFSGLQFPNYSSELNVNALELDDSALYLCASSHTGTGGGYTFGSGTRLTVV.

The rearrangement joins TRBV11-2 to TRBJ2-3, with 7 nucleotides matching TRBD1. The V segment lost 1 base and the J segment 8 bases; nucleotides outside the gene matches: 3. CDR3 size: 13 residues. Per the germline V gene, CDR1 is SGHAT and CDR2 is FQNNGV. The CDR3 region is CASSLVTGFTQYF. The CDR3, as DNA: TGTGCCAGCAGCTTAGTGACAGGGTTTACGCAGTATTTT.

The chain has TRBV2 and TRBJ1-6; possibly TRBD1 for D (5 bases). The germline V gene has CDR1 SNHLY and CDR2 FYNNEI. V was clipped by 2 bases and J by 7 bases, with 9 bases between them. This CDR3 has 14 residues. The CDR3 bases are TGTGCCAGCAGTGAACAGGGAAGGAATTCACCCCTCCACTTT. This encodes CASSEQGRNSPLHF. The variable domain in full, completed from reference TRBV2 and TRBJ1-6, reads EPEVTQTPSHQVTQMGQEVILRCVPISNHLYFYWYRQILGQKVEFLVSFYNNEISEKSEIFDDQFSVERPDGSNFTLKIRSTKLEDSAMYFCASSEQGRNSPLHFGNGTRLTVT.

This chain links TRBV18 with TRBJ2-3; D is uncertain. This CDR3 contains 15 residues. CDR1 KGHSH and CDR2 LQKENI come from the germline V gene. Deletions cut 2 bases from V and 0 bases from J, with 9 bases between. The CDR3 reads CASSPITASTDTQYF. CDR3 nucleotide sequence: TGTGCCAGCTCACCAATAACAGCTAGCACAGATACGCAGTATTTT.

This chain links TRBV10-1 with TRBJ1-1; maybe TRBD1 (5 bases). V gave up 10 bases and J gave up 1 base, with 13 bases separating them. The CDR3 length is 13 residues. Germline-derived CDR1 and CDR2 are WNHNN and SYGVQD (reference sequence). The DNA of the CDR3 is TGCGCCACCCGAGACAGTGGGAACACTGAAGCTTTCTTT. It codes for CATRDSGNTEAFF.